Following are 23 T cell receptor beta chains from one sample sequenced in a study of blood T cell repertoires in COVID-19. Some clones are missing from TCRdb's copy, which holds only in-frame ones; the method was immunoSEQ multiplex PCR. Of 200,000 to 300,000 clones listed, 86% are singletons. Sequencing was done on a sample of peripheral blood. The source is a woman aged 80 or over with COVID-19, enrolled during active disease.

This sequence joins TRBV10-1 and TRBJ2-1, with D perhaps matching TRBD2 (5 bases). Looked up from germline, CDR1 is WNHNN and CDR2 is SYGVQD (reference sequence). CDR3 length: 13 amino acids. Trimming took off 6 bases at V and 7 bases at J, with 13 bases between the two ends. The CDR3 spells CASRGGLDNEQFF. As DNA, the CDR3 is TGCGCCAGCAGGGGCGGACTGGATAATGAGCAGTTCTTC.

CDR3: CASSLRGRETQYF. The CDR3, as DNA: TGTGCCAGCAGTTTAAGAGGAAGGGAGACCCAGTACTTC. The chain is built from TRBV27 and TRBJ2-5, with D unclear. With 2 bases removed from V and 5 bases from J, the gap between germline ends came to 9 bases. CDR1 is MNHEY, CDR2 SMNVEV, per germline (reference sequence). This CDR3 is 13 amino acids long.

The rearrangement joins TRBV19 to TRBJ2-3; D might be TRBD1 (5 bases). This CDR3 region has 15 residues. Per germline, CDR1 LNHDA and CDR2 SQIVND (reference sequence). The V gene lost 0 bases and the J gene lost 4 bases, with 11 bases spanning the gap. CDR3 bases: TGTGCCAGTAGTATAGATCTGACAGCCTCAGATACGCAGTATTTT. It specifies CASSIDLTASDTQYF.

This clone has just one count. The chain employs TRBV21-1 and TRBJ2-7; the DNA was not compared with TRBD2, the D call given in the table. TRBV21-1 is a documented pseudogene. This CDR3 is 12 amino acids long. The CDR3 reads CAGVAGTYEQYF. DNA for the CDR3: TGTGCCGGTGTAGCGGGGACCTACGAGCAGTACTTC.

The genes are TRBV6-2 or TRBV6-3 and TRBJ2-1, with no clear D. CDR1 and CDR2 (germline): MNHEY, SVGEGT. The CDR3 is made up of 13 amino acids. Trimming removed 5 bases from V and 0 bases from J, with 5 bases in between. In DNA form, the CDR3 reads TGTGCCAGCAGTCAGGACTCCTACAATGAGCAGTTCTTC. It codes for CASSQDSYNEQFF.

J is TRBJ2-3 and V is TRBV29-1; weak D call: TRBD1 (5 bases). V gave up 2 bases and J gave up 6 bases, with 15 bases separating them. The CDR3 spans 14 residues. Germline CDR1 reads SQVTM; CDR2 reads ANQGSEA. CDR3 bases: TGCAGCGTTGAAATTGGGGCAGTAGGGGATACGCAGTATTTT. This encodes CSVEIGAVGDTQYF.

This clone has more than one count but fewer than ten. The chain links TRBV7-2 to TRBJ1-2; D is ambiguous. The CDR3 sequence is 14 residues long. V was pared by 2 bases and J by 5 bases, with 12 bases between. Looked up from germline, CDR1 is SGHTA and CDR2 is FQGNSA. CDR3 DNA sequence: TGTGCCAGCAGCTTATCGGGGAGCTTTTATGGCTACACCTTC. It is translated as CASSLSGSFYGYTF.

This clone appeared a few times. V usage is TRBV5-1 and J usage is TRBJ1-1; D unclear. V lost 4 bases to trimming and J lost 6 bases, with 16 bases between them. The CDR3 consists of 14 residues. From germline, CDR1 is SGHRS and CDR2 YFSETQ. CDR3 amino acids: CASSTSPGVAEAFF. Written as DNA, the CDR3 is TGCGCCAGCAGCACGAGCCCCGGGGTGGCTGAAGCTTTCTTT.

This rearrangement joins TRBV6-4 to TRBJ1-2; 8 bases agree with TRBD1. V trimming: 6 bases; J trimming: 4 bases; junction bases outside the gene matches: 10. CDR3 length: 15 amino acids. The germline V gene encodes CDR1 MRHNA and CDR2 SNTAGT. The CDR3 reads CASSPGTGRPYGYTF. For the CDR3, the DNA is TGTGCCAGCAGCCCCGGGACAGGTCGCCCCTATGGCTACACCTTC.

The gene calls are TRBV9 and TRBJ2-3, with D unresolved. Germline CDR1 and CDR2: SGDLS and YYNGEE. With 3 bases removed from V and 10 bases from J, the gap between germline ends came to 15 bases. CDR3 size: 13 residues. CDR3 coding DNA: TGTGCCAGCAGCGCGCCCCTCGGCCGGGCGCAGTATTTT. Amino acids: CASSAPLGRAQYF.

The chain recombines TRBV6-2 or TRBV6-3 with TRBJ1-5, with 10 bases fitting TRBD1. CDR1 and CDR2 from the germline V gene are MNHEY and SVGEGT. The V gene end was trimmed by 6 bases and the J gene end by 6 bases; junction bases not matched to a gene: 8. The CDR3 is 15 residues long. The CDR3 sequence is CASSLTGGAGQPQHF. CDR3 bases: TGTGCCAGCAGCCTGACAGGGGGCGCGGGTCAGCCCCAGCATTTT.

V usage is TRBV7-2 and J usage is TRBJ2-3, with 7 bases that match TRBD2. The CDR3 length is 15 residues. CDR1 is SGHTA and CDR2 is FQGNSA in the germline V gene. Trimming removed 5 bases from V and 2 bases from J; junction bases left unmatched: 7. CDR3 sequence (DNA): TGTGCCAGCAGCGTCAGCGGGGCGAACACAGATACGCAGTATTTT. Translation: CASSVSGANTDTQYF.

The rearrangement links TRBV19 to TRBJ2-7, with TRBD1 matching 8 bases. CDR1 and CDR2 (germline): LNHDA, SQIVND (reference sequence). Trimming at V came to 6 bases and at J to 7 bases, leaving 5 bases not matched to a gene. This CDR3 is 12 amino acids long. The CDR3 reads CASSQQGGEQYV. DNA for the CDR3: TGTGCCAGTAGCCAACAGGGGGGTGAGCAGTACGTC.

The chain carries TRBV6-2 or TRBV6-3 and TRBJ1-2; D perhaps matches TRBD1 (5 bases). The CDR3 is made up of 15 amino acids. V was shortened by 5 bases and J by 2 bases, with 15 bases between the two germline ends. Per the germline V gene, CDR1 is MNHEY and CDR2 is SVGEGT. DNA for the CDR3: TGTGCCAGCAGTACCTCCAGGGTGGGCAACTATGGCTACACCTTC. Translation gives CASSTSRVGNYGYTF.

This sequence joins TRBV11-1 and TRBJ2-2, with 9 bases lining up with TRBD2. The CDR3 extends over 15 amino acids. The germline gives CDR1 SGHAT, CDR2 FQDESV (reference sequence). Trimming took 5 bases from V and 4 from J; bases not matched to a gene: 5. CDR3 sequence: CASSLSGGSTGELFF. In DNA, the CDR3 is TGTGCCAGCAGCCTAAGCGGGGGGAGCACCGGGGAGCTGTTTTTT.

V usage is TRBV5-1 and J usage is TRBJ1-4; the D gene is possibly TRBD1 (6 bases). The CDR3 is 15 residues long. Deletions cut 4 bases from V and 9 bases from J, with 19 bases between. Germline-derived CDR1 and CDR2 are SGHRS and YFSETQ. Here the CDR3 reads CASSGRQVGIQKLFF. CDR3 coding DNA: TGCGCCAGCAGCGGCAGACAGGTGGGGATCCAAAAACTGTTTTTT.

The gene calls are TRBV5-1 and TRBJ2-1, with TRBD2 matching over 10 bases. V trimming: 0 bases; J trimming: 6 bases; junction bases outside the gene matches: 6. Germline CDR1 reads SGHRS; CDR2 reads YFSETQ. CDR3 size: 16 residues. CDR3: CASSLGPAGGPNEQFF. CDR3 in DNA: TGCGCCAGCAGCTTGGGCCCAGCGGGGGGGCCCAATGAGCAGTTCTTC.

A word on this clone: The sample contains more than one DNA sequence encoding this CDR3. The J gene is TRBJ1-2, the V gene TRBV7-2; 8 positions agree with TRBD1. From germline, CDR1 is SGHTA and CDR2 FQGNSA. The CDR3 sequence is 13 residues long. The ends lost 5 bases at V and 5 bases at J; junction bases unmatched: 4. The CDR3 DNA follows: TGTGCCAGCAGCCCAGACAGGGGTTATGGCTACACCTTC. It yields the protein CASSPDRGYGYTF.

J is TRBJ2-1 and V is TRBV5-1; D gene ambiguous. Trimming removed 0 bases at V and 9 bases at J, with 10 bases between. The CDR3 sequence is 13 residues long. The germline V gene has CDR1 SGHRS and CDR2 YFSETQ. DNA for the CDR3: TGCGCCAGCAGCTTGGAGACGCGGCGTGAGCAGTTCTTC. This sequence encodes CASSLETRREQFF.

This clone was counted once. This sequence joins TRBV7-2 and TRBJ1-1; D may be TRBD1 (5 bases). The CDR3 is 14 residues long. V lost 3 bases to trimming and J lost 0 bases, with 8 bases between them. In germline, CDR1 is SGHTA, CDR2 FQGNSA. The CDR3 DNA follows: TGTGCCAGCAGCTTGACAGTCTTGAACACTGAAGCTTTCTTT. The encoded protein is CASSLTVLNTEAFF.

A few counts support this clone. The V and J genes are TRBV5-6 and TRBJ1-2; D is ambiguous. CDR1 is SGHDT, CDR2 YYEEEE, per germline. The CDR3 runs 15 residues. Trimming left V 5 bases short and J 4 bases short, with 18 bases between. Here the CDR3 reads CASSPFGQVGYGYTF. The CDR3 DNA sequence: TGTGCCAGCAGTCCATTCGGCCAGGTGGGCTATGGCTACACCTTC.

This rearrangement joins TRBV2 to TRBJ1-5; D call uncertain. The CDR3 extends over 14 amino acids. Trimming shortened V by 3 bases and J by 2 bases, and 8 bases separated the two germline ends. Germline lookup yields CDR1 SNHLY and CDR2 FYNNEI. CDR3 coding DNA: TGTGCCAGCAGTGAGGCCACAGGCAATCAGCCCCAGCATTTT. Protein: CASSEATGNQPQHF.

The rearrangement joins TRBV5-1 to TRBJ2-7, with 9 bases lining up with TRBD1. The germline V gene encodes CDR1 SGHRS and CDR2 YFSETQ. Trimming at V came to 6 bases and at J to 6 bases, leaving 4 bases not matched to a gene. This CDR3 region has 12 residues. CDR3 nucleotides: TGCGCCAGCAAAGAGGACAGGGGCGAGCAGTACTTC. It encodes CASKEDRGEQYF.